The clone carrying this T cell receptor beta chain is medium-sized in the sample. This CDR3 is 14 amino acids long. The V gene lost 7 bases and the J gene lost 5 bases, with 17 bases spanning the gap. Tregs were sorted as CD4+CD25+CD127-/low cells. TRBV12-4/TRBJ1-2 clonotypes were amplified with adaptor-ligated barcode primers. TCRdb reanalysed the multiplex PCR reads using MiXCR and keeps one entry per CDR3 protein. The sample lists around 2,000 distinct CDR3 sequences; 0.85% to 1.2% were seen once. The chain is built from TRBV12-3 or TRBV12-4 and TRBJ1-2; D is perhaps TRBD1 (5 bases). This sequence originates from a female donor with breast cancer. The specimen sequenced was tumor-infiltrating Tregs sorted from the breast tumor. CDR3 loop: CASKDSSLTYGYTF. CDR3 nucleotides: TGTGCCAGCAAAGACAGTAGTCTAACGTATGGCTACACCTTC.